This T cell receptor (beta chain) was recovered during a study of shared clonotypes between healthy human individuals. Regarding the study as a whole: Represented diversity, genetic and exposure-history alike, was limited by few donors. Relative to memory subsets, naive subsets generally showed larger estimated richness. Generation probabilities were higher for clonotypes shared across all four sorted-subset donors than for unshared ones.

Naive CD4+ cells were CD45RA-selected; the remaining cells were memory. Per the germline V gene, CDR1 is SGHTA and CDR2 is FQGTGA. There are 15 residues in the CDR3. The trim removed 2 bases at V and 3 bases at J, leaving 4 bases unmatched. For this clone: What it binds is unknown.

The repertoire was sequenced with immunoSEQ multiplex PCR; TCRdb's copy has only in-frame clones and lacks some. The data show 2 million to 2.5 million clones, 90% to 95% seen once. This TCR was sampled from a man between 18 and 29 years old in good health. Some clones in this sample may be carry-over from other donors' samples. The sample consisted of naive CD4+ T cells from PBMCs. Specified subset: CD45RA+ positively selected. V is TRBV7-3 and J is TRBJ1-5; 7 bases match TRBD1. The CDR3 region is CASSLAGGPNQPQHF. The CDR3 DNA reads as TGTGCCAGCAGCTTAGCAGGGGGGCCCAATCAGCCCCAGCATTTT.